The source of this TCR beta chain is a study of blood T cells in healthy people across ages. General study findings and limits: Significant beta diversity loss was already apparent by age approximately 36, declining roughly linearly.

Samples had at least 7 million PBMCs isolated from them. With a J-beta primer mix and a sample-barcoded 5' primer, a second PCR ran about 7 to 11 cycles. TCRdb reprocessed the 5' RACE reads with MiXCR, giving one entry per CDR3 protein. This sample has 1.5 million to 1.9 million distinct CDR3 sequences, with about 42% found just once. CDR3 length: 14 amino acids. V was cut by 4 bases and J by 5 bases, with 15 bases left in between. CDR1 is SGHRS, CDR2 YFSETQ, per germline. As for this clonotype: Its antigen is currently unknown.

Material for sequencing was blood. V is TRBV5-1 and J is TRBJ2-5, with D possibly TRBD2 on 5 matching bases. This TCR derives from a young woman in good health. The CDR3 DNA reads TGCGCCAGCAGCATAGCCCCGGAGGTGGAGACCCAGTACTTC. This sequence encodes CASSIAPEVETQYF.